A single sample gave rise to the 21 T cell receptor beta chains below, sequenced in a study of T cell responses to AZD1222 COVID-19 vaccine (dated by TCRdb to the early 2020s). The library was made by the immunoSEQ multiplex PCR assay. TCRdb took over this immuneACCESS table, retaining in-frame rearrangements with V and J assigned. Such tables are incomplete; in checked studies, under half of the missing clones stem from an unresolved V gene, and the remainder is unexplained. The sample data list some 150,000 clones, and 92% of these were observed just once. The top ten hold around 4.6% of the sample. Reading the label with the study, this specimen's time point is: baseline before first vaccination. In light of the paper, this sample's treatment or condition label describes: meningococcal conjugate vaccine given as trial control. The source was peripheral blood, collected on day 0 of MenACWY control vaccination. The receptors derive from an adult in good health.

The chain recombines TRBV10-3 with TRBJ1-2; TRBD1 matches 7 bases. Germline CDR1 is ENHRY and CDR2 is SYGVKD. The CDR3 runs to 15 residues. Trimming cost V 2 bases and J 8 bases; bases outside gene matches: 11. The CDR3 loop reads CAISEGGQALWGYTF. The CDR3 DNA is TGTGCCATCAGTGAGGGTGGACAGGCCTTATGGGGCTACACCTTC.

The chain employs TRBV2 and TRBJ2-7, with D unclear. CDR1 is SNHLY and CDR2 is FYNNEI in the germline V gene. V was trimmed by 6 bases and J by 2 bases, leaving 5 bases between them. The CDR3 is made up of 11 amino acids. CDR3: CASSEAYEQYF. CDR3 nucleotides: TGTGCCAGCAGCGAGGCCTACGAGCAGTACTTC.

The chain links TRBV28 to TRBJ1-4; the D gene is possibly TRBD1 (6 bases). CDR1 and CDR2 from the germline V gene are MDHEN and SYDVKM. There are 17 residues in the CDR3. V lost 9 bases to trimming and J lost 8 bases, with 28 bases between them. The CDR3 is CASWGGIDQPLREKLFF. The CDR3 DNA reads as TGTGCCAGTTGGGGGGGCATTGACCAACCACTACGGGAAAAACTGTTTTTT.

The chain links TRBV30 to TRBJ2-1; D is undetermined. Looked up from germline, CDR1 is GTSNPN and CDR2 is SVGIG (reference sequence). The CDR3 has 13 amino acids. The ends were cut back, 0 bases at V and 7 bases at J, with 10 bases in the middle. CDR3 coding DNA: TGTGCCTGGAGTGTACTGGTGGGGAATGAGCAGTTCTTC. Amino acids: CAWSVLVGNEQFF.

Only one count was recorded for this clone. V is TRBV6-6 and J is TRBJ2-1; D is perhaps TRBD1 (5 bases). V was cut by 5 bases and J by 2 bases, with 19 bases left in between. CDR1 and CDR2 from the germline V gene are MNHNY and SVGAGI (reference sequence). This CDR3 contains 17 residues. The CDR3 reads CASSLITSGAPYNEQFF. The CDR3 DNA follows: TGTGCCAGCAGTCTAATAACGAGTGGGGCCCCCTACAATGAGCAGTTCTTC.

This clone showed up just once. V is TRBV29-1 and J is TRBJ1-1; D gene uncertain. The CDR3 extends over 12 amino acids. V was trimmed by 5 bases and J by 2 bases, leaving 9 bases between them. Germline CDR1 is SQVTM and CDR2 is ANQGSEA. The CDR3, as DNA: TGCAGCGTTCGGCGGGCTAACACTGAAGCTTTCTTT. Amino acids: CSVRRANTEAFF.

This chain joins TRBV12-3 or TRBV12-4 and TRBJ1-6; D remains ambiguous. The CDR3 has 12 residues. The V end was cut by 6 bases, the J end by 16 bases, with 16 bases between. CDR3 amino acids: CASSQGSPKLHF. CDR3 DNA sequence: TGTGCCAGCAGCCAAGGCTCCCCAAAGCTCCACTTT.

V usage is TRBV6-2 or TRBV6-3 and J usage is TRBJ2-1; 7 bases map to TRBD1. Germline loops: CDR1 MNHEY, CDR2 SVGEGT. After removal of 4 bases from V and 7 bases from J, the junction contained 4 bases not matched to a gene. The CDR3 consists of 13 residues. The CDR3 DNA reads as TGTGCCAGCAGTTGGGACAGCCCGAATGAGCAGTTCTTC. Protein: CASSWDSPNEQFF.

The rearrangement links TRBV7-9 to TRBJ2-7; TRBD1 is a possible D gene (5 bases). The germline V gene has CDR1 SEHNR and CDR2 FQNEAQ (reference sequence). V lost 0 bases and J 2 bases, leaving 17 bases between the germline ends. This CDR3 is 17 amino acids long. In DNA, the CDR3 is TGTGCCAGCAGCTTAGCAGACTGGGGCAGGCTAGCCTACGAGCAGTACTTC. Translation gives CASSLADWGRLAYEQYF.

V usage is TRBV25-1 and J usage is TRBJ2-7, with D possibly TRBD2 on 6 matching bases. This CDR3 is built from 12 residues. Germline V lookup: CDR1 MGHDK, CDR2 SYGVNS. V lost 3 bases and J lost 6, with 9 bases in between. In DNA, the CDR3 is TGTGCCAGCAGTGAGTGGAGGGGCGAGCAGTACTTC. Residues: CASSEWRGEQYF.

The chain employs TRBV27 and TRBJ2-3; possible D gene TRBD2, 6 bases. Germline CDR1 and CDR2: MNHEY and SMNVEV (reference sequence). The CDR3 totals 17 residues. The V gene lost 3 bases and the J gene lost 0 bases, with 16 bases spanning the gap. The CDR3 region is CASSFRRAPTSTDTQYF. CDR3 coding DNA: TGTGCCAGCAGTTTCAGGAGGGCCCCAACTAGCACAGATACGCAGTATTTT.

This sequence joins TRBV15 and TRBJ2-5; 8 bases match TRBD1. Germline V gives CDR1 LNHNV, CDR2 YYDKDF (reference sequence). The CDR3 consists of 15 residues. Trimming removed 1 base from V and 4 bases from J; junction bases left unmatched: 5. In DNA form, the CDR3 reads TGTGCCACCAGCAGAGCAGGGGGCGCGGGAGAGACCCAGTACTTC. This encodes CATSRAGGAGETQYF.

The rearrangement links TRBV27 to TRBJ1-5, with 9 positions matching TRBD1. Germline V gene sequence: CDR1 MNHEY, CDR2 SMNVEV (reference sequence). The V segment lost 5 bases and the J segment 11 bases; nucleotides outside the gene matches: 16. The CDR3 is made up of 16 amino acids. Here the CDR3 DNA reads TGTGCCAGCAGTCCGCGGACAGGGGCCCCTAACTCAGCCCAGCATTTT. Translating gives CASSPRTGAPNSAQHF.

The gene calls are TRBV5-6 and TRBJ2-1; no firm D call. There are 17 residues in the CDR3. V was cut by 2 bases and J by 4 bases, with 19 bases left in between. The germline V gene has CDR1 SGHDT and CDR2 YYEEEE. Here the CDR3 DNA reads TGTGCCAGCAGCTTTTTCCTATTTGGAACCAAATACAATGAGCAGTTCTTC. Translated: CASSFFLFGTKYNEQFF.

The chain is built from TRBV11-3 and TRBJ2-1; 12 nucleotides align to TRBD2. Trimming removed 5 bases from V and 3 bases from J; junction bases left unmatched: 2. CDR1 is SGHNT, CDR2 YENEEA, per germline. The CDR3 has 15 residues. CDR3 amino acids: CASSKTSGGYNEQFF. The CDR3 DNA reads TGTGCCAGCAGCAAGACTAGCGGGGGCTACAATGAGCAGTTCTTC.

This chain joins TRBV28 and TRBJ1-6, with D tentatively TRBD1 (5 bases). V was clipped by 2 bases and J by 0 bases, with 11 bases between them. The CDR3 is 17 amino acids. CDR1 and CDR2 from the germline V gene are MDHEN and SYDVKM. Written as DNA, the CDR3 is TGTGCCAGCAGTTTAGGGCAGGGTAGCTCCTATAATTCACCCCTCCACTTT. It is translated as CASSLGQGSSYNSPLHF.

V gene TRBV19 combines with J gene TRBJ1-5; D not resolved. The CDR3 is 12 residues long. In germline, CDR1 is LNHDA, CDR2 SQIVND (reference sequence). V lost 3 bases to trimming and J lost 5 bases, with 5 bases between them. In DNA form, the CDR3 reads TGTGCCAGTAGTATGGAAGATCAGCCCCAGCATTTT. It is translated as CASSMEDQPQHF.

The rearrangement links TRBV12-3 or TRBV12-4 to TRBJ2-7; no reliable D call. There are 13 residues in the CDR3. V lost 4 bases, J lost 2 bases, and 9 bases lay in between. The CDR3 sequence is CASSSREPYEQYF. CDR3 bases: TGTGCCAGCAGTTCCCGCGAGCCCTACGAGCAGTACTTC.

The genes are TRBV5-1 and TRBJ1-5; no reliable D call. The V end lost 5 bases, the J end lost 0 bases, and 12 bases lay between the germline ends. Germline assignment: CDR1 SGHRS and CDR2 YFSETQ. The CDR3 is 15 amino acids. Written as DNA, the CDR3 is TGCGCCAGCAGGCAAACGGAACATAGCAATCAGCCCCAGCATTTT. Translated, it gives CASRQTEHSNQPQHF.

V usage is TRBV7-6 and J usage is TRBJ1-6; D uncertain. V lost 4 bases to trimming and J lost 8 bases, with 12 bases between them. Germline CDR1 SGHVS, CDR2 FNYEAQ. This CDR3 is built from 14 residues. Written as DNA, the CDR3 is TGTGCCAGCAGCTCTCAGTCCGCGGATTCACCCCTCCACTTT. This gives the protein CASSSQSADSPLHF.

The chain employs TRBV6-5 and TRBJ2-3, with 9 bases lining up with TRBD2. V lost 7 bases and J lost 8; bases outside the gene matches: 10. CDR1 and CDR2 (germline): MNHEY, SVGAGI. The CDR3 is 14 residues long. The DNA of the CDR3 is TGTGCCAGCATGTTTGCGGGAGGGCCCCGTACGCAGTATTTT. This encodes CASMFAGGPRTQYF.